This record concerns one TCR beta chain sequence. Antigen specificity is unknown. With template switching, a universal primer site was added, and the cDNA carried unique molecular identifiers. A single record per CDR3 protein comes from TCRdb applying MiXCR to the 5' RACE reads. The table includes around 670,000 distinct CDR3 sequences, 5.5% to 6.5% detected once. Trimming removed 7 bases from V and 1 base from J, with 16 bases in between. CDR1 and CDR2 from the germline V gene are SQVTM and ANQGSEA. The CDR3 extends over 14 amino acids. The sample originates from a study of identical twins. Study-wide points: Rather than following the same donors, the conclusions depended on cross-sectional statistical analysis. Within beta out-of-frame sequences, the excess sharing observed between twins was weaker. Memory repertoires showed no such pattern, whereas abundant cord blood beta clonotypes carried fewer insertions.

The clonotype comes from a man between 18 and 35 years old in good health. Material for sequencing was naive T cells sorted from blood. The rearrangement joins TRBV29-1 to TRBJ2-5, with D perhaps TRBD1 or TRBD2 (5 bases each). In DNA, the CDR3 is TGCAGCGCCTCGAGGGGCAGAGGCCAAGAGACCCAGTACTTC. Translation gives CSASRGRGQETQYF.